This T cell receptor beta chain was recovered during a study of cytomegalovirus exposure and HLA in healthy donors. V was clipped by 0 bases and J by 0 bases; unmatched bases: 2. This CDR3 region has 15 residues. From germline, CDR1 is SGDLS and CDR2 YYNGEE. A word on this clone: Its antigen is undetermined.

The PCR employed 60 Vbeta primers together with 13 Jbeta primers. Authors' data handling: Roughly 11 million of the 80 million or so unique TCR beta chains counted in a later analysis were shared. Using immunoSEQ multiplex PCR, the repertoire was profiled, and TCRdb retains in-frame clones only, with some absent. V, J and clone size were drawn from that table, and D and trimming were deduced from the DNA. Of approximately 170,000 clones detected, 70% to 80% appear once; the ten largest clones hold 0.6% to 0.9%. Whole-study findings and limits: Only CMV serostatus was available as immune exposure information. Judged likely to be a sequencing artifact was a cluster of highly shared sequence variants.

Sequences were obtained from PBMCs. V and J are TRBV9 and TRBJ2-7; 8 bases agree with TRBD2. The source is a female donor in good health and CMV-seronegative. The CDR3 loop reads CASSVAAGVSYEQYF. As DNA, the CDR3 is TGTGCCAGCAGCGTAGCAGCGGGGGTCTCCTACGAGCAGTACTTC.